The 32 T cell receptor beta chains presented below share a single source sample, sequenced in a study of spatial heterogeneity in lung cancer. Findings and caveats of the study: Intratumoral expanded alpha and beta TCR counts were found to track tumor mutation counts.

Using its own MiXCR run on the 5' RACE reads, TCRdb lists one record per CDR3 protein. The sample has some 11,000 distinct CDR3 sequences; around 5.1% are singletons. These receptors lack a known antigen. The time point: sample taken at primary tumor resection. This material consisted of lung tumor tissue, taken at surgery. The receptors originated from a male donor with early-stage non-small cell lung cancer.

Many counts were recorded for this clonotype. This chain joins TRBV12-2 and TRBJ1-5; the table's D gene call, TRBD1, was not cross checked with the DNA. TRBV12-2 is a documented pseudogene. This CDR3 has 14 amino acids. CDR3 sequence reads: CASRSSPRNQPQHF. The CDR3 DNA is TGTGCAAGTCGCTCATCCCCCCGCAATCAGCCCCAGCATTTT.

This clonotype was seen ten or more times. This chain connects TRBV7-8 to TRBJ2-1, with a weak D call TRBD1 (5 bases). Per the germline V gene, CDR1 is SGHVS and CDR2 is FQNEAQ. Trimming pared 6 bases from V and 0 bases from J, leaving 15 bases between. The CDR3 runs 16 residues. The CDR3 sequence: CASSYRTFSSYNEQFF. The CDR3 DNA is TGTGCCAGCAGTTACAGGACCTTTTCCTCCTACAATGAGCAGTTCTTC.

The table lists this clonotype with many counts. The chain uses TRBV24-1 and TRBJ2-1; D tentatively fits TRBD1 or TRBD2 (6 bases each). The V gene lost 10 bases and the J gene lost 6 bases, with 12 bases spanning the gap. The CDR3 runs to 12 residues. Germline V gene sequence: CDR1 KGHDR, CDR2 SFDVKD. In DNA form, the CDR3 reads TGTGCCACATCAGGAGGGGGCAATGAGCAGTTCTTC. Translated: CATSGGGNEQFF.

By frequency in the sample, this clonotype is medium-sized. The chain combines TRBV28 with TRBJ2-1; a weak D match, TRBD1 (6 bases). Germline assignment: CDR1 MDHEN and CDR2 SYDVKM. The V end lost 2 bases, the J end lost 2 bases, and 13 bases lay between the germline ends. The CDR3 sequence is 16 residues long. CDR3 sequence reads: CASSLGGSRAYNEQFF. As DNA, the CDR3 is TGTGCCAGCAGTTTAGGGGGCTCGCGGGCCTACAATGAGCAGTTCTTC.

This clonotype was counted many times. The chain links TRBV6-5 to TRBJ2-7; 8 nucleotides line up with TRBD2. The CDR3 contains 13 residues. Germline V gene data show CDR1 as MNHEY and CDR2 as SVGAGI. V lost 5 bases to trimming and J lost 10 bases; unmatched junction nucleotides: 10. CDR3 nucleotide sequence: TGTGCCAGCAGTCCGATAGCGGGGCTGGAACAGTACTTC. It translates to CASSPIAGLEQYF.

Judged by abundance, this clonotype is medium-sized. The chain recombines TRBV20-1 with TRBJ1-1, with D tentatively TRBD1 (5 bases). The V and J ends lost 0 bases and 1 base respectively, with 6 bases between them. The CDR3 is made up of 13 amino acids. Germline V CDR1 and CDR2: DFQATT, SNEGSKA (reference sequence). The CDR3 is CSARDGGNTEAFF. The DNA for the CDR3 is TGCAGTGCTAGAGATGGGGGGAACACTGAAGCTTTCTTT.

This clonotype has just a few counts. DNA for the CDR3: TGCAGCGTTGCTCGGATAGCGGGAGGGCGGTCCTCTAGCACAGATACGCAGTATTTT. Amino acid sequence: CSVARIAGGRSSSTDTQYF. The chain combines TRBV29-1 with TRBJ2-3, with 11 positions matching TRBD2. The V segment lost 4 bases and the J segment 0 bases; nucleotides outside the gene matches: 15. This CDR3 region has 19 residues. Germline CDR1 and CDR2: SQVTM and ANQGSEA.

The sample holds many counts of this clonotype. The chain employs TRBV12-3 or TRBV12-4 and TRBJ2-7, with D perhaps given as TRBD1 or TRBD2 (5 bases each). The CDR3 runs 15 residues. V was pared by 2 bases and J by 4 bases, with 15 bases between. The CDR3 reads CASSLKGSVEYEQYF. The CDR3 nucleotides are TGTGCCAGCAGTTTAAAGGGGAGTGTGGAGTACGAGCAGTACTTC.

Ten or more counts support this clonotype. The CDR3 coding sequence is TGTGCCAGCAGTTTATCAGCGGGCTCCTACAATGAGCAGTTCTTC. It translates to CASSLSAGSYNEQFF. The chain has TRBV27 and TRBJ2-1; D may be TRBD2 (6 bases). Trimming pared 0 bases from V and 0 bases from J, leaving 6 bases between. This CDR3 contains 15 residues. Germline V CDR1 and CDR2: MNHEY, SMNVEV (reference sequence).

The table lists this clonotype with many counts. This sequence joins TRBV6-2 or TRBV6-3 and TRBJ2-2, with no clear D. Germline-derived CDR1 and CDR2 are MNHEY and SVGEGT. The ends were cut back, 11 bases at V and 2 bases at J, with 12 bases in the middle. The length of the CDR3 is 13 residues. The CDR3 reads CAGSTTNTGELFF. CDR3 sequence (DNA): TGTGCCGGATCCACGACAAACACCGGGGAGCTGTTTTTT.

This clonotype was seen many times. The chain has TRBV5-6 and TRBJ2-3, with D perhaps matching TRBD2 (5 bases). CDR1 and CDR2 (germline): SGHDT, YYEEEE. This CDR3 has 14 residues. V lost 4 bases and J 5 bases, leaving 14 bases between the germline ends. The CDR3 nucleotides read TGTGCCAGCAGCCCCATGCGGGTGGAAGATACGCAGTATTTT. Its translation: CASSPMRVEDTQYF.

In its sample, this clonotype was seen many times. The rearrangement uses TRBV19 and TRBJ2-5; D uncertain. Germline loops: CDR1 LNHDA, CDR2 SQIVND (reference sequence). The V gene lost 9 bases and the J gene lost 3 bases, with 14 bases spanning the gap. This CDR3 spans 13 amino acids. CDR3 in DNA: TGTGCCAGCCGTTACAGTACTAAAGAGACCCAGTACTTC. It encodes CASRYSTKETQYF. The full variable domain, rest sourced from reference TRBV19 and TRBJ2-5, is DGGITQSPKYLFRKEGQNVTLSCEQNLNHDAMYWYRQDPGQGLRLIYYSQIVNDFQKGDIAEGYSVSREKKESFPLTVTSAQKNPTAFYLCASRYSTKETQYFGPGTRLLVL.

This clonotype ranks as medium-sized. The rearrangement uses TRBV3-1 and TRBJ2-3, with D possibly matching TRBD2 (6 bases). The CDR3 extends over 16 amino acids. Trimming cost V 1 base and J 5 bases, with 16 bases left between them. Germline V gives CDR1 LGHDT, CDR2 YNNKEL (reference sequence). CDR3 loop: CASSQARDSLRDTQYF. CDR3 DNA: TGTGCCAGCAGCCAAGCGAGGGACTCTCTTAGAGATACGCAGTATTTT.

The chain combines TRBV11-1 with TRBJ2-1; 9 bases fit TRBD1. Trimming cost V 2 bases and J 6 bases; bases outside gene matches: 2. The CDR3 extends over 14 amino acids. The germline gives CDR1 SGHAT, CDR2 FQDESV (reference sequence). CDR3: CASSLWDRVNEQFF. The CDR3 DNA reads TGTGCCAGCAGCTTATGGGACAGGGTCAATGAGCAGTTCTTC.

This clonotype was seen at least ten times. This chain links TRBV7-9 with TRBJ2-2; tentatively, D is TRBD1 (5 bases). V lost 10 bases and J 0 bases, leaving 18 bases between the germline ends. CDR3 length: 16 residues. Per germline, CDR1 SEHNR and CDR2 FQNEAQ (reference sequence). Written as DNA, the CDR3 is TGTGCCATCCCCCGGGTGAAGGGGACGAACACCGGGGAGCTGTTTTTT. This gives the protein CAIPRVKGTNTGELFF. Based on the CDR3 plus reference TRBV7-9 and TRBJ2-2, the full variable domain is DTGVSQNPRHKITKRGQNVTFRCDPISEHNRLYWYRQTLGQGPEFLTYFQNEAQLEKSRLLSDRFSAERPKGSFSTLEIQRTEQGDSAMYLCAIPRVKGTNTGELFFGEGSRLTVL.

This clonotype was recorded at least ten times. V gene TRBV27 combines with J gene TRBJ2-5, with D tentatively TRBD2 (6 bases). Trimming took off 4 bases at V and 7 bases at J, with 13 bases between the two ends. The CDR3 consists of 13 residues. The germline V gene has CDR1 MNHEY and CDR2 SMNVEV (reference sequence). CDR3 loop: CASSSGEVRTQYF. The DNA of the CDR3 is TGTGCCAGCAGTTCGGGGGAGGTCAGGACCCAGTACTTC.

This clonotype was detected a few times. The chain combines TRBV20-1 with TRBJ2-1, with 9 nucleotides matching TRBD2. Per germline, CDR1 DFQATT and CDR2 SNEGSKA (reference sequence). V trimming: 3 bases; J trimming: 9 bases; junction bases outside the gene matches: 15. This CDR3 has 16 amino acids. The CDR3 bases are TGCAGTGCTAGTTCGGTCGCGACTAGCGGATGGGGTGAGCAGTTCTTC. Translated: CSASSVATSGWGEQFF.

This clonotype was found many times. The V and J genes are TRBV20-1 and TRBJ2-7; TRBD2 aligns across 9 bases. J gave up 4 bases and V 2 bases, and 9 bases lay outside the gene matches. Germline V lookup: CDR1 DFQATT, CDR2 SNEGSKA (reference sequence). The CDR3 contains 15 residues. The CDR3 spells CSARPGSGSQYEQYF. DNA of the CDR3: TGCAGTGCTAGACCGGGTAGCGGGAGTCAATACGAGCAGTACTTC.

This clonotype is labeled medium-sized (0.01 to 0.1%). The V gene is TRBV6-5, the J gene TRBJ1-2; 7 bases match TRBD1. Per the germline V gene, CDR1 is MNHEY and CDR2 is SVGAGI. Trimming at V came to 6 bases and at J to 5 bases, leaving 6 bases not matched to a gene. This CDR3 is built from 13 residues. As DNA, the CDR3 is TGTGCCAGCAGGGAGACAGGGCGTTATGGCTACACCTTC. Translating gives CASRETGRYGYTF.

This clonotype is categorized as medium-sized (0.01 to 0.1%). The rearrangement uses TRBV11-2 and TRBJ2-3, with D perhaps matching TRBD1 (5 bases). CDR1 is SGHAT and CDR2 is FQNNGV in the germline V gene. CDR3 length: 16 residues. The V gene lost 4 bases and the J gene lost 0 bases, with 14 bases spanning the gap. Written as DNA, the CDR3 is TGTGCCAGCAGCTCGTACCAGGGTCCTAGCACAGATACGCAGTATTTT. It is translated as CASSSYQGPSTDTQYF.

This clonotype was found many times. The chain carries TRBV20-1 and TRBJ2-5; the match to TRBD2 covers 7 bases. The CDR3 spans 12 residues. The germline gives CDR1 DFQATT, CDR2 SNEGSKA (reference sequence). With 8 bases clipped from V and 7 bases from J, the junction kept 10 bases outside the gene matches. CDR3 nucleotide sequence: TGCAGTACGCCGTCGGGGGGTGGGACCCAGTACTTC. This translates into CSTPSGGGTQYF.

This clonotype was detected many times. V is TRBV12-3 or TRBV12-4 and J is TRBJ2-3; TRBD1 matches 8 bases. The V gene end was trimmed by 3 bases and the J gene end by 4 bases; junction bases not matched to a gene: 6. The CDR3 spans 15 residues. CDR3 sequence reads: CASSFQGASADTQYF. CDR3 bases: TGTGCCAGCAGTTTCCAGGGGGCGAGTGCAGATACGCAGTATTTT.

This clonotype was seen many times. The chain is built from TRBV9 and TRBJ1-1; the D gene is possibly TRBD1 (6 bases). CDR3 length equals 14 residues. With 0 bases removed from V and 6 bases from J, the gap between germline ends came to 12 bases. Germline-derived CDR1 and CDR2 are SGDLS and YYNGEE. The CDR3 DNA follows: TGTGCCAGCAGCGTAGTGCAGGGGTCATCTGAAGCTTTCTTT. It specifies CASSVVQGSSEAFF.

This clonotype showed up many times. In nucleotides, the CDR3 is TGTGCCAGCAGCATTAAGGTGGTCTCAGACAACTACCAAGAGACCCAGTACTTC. Translating gives CASSIKVVSDNYQETQYF. The gene calls are TRBV7-9 and TRBJ2-5, with D unresolved. Per germline, CDR1 SEHNR and CDR2 FQNEAQ (reference sequence). The CDR3 spans 18 residues. With 5 bases removed from V and 0 bases from J, the gap between germline ends came to 22 bases.

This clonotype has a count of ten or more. CDR3 sequence: CASSSAGPNTGELFF. For the CDR3, the DNA is TGCGCCAGCAGCTCCGCTGGACCGAACACCGGGGAGCTGTTTTTT. The chain combines TRBV5-1 with TRBJ2-2; D remains ambiguous. The V gene's germline CDR1 is SGHRS and CDR2 YFSETQ. V gave up 3 bases and J gave up 0 bases, with 9 bases separating them. The CDR3 length is 15 residues.

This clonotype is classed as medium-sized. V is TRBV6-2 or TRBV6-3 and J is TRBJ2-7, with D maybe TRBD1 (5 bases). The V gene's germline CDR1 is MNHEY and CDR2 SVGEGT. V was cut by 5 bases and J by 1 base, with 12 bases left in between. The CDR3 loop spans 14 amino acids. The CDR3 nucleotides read TGTGCCAGCAGTAGAAACAGGAAATCCTACGAGCAGTACTTC. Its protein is CASSRNRKSYEQYF.

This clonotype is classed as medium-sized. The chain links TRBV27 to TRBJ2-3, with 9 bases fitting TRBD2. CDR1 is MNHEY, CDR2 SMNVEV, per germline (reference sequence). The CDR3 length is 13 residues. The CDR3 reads CATSGGGSDTQYF. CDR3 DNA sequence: TGTGCGACTAGCGGAGGGGGTTCAGATACGCAGTATTTT.

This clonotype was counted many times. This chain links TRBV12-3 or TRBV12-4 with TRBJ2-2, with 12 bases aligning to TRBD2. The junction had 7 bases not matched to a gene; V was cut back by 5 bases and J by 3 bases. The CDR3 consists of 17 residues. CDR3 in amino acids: CASSVLAGGRDTGELFF. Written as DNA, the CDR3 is TGTGCCAGCAGTGTACTAGCGGGGGGCCGGGACACCGGGGAGCTGTTTTTT.

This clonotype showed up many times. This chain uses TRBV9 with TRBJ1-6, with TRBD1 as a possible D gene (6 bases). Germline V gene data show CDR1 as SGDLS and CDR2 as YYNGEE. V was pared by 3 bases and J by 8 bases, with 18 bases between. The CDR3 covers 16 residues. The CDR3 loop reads CASSAATGLNHSPLHF. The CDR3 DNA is TGTGCCAGCAGCGCCGCAACAGGGCTCAACCATTCACCCCTCCACTTT. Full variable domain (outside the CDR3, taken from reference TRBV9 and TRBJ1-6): DSGVTQTPKHLITATGQRVTLRCSPRSGDLSVYWYQQSLDQGLQFLIQYYNGEERAKGNILERFSAQQFPDLHSELNLSSLELGDSALYFCASSAATGLNHSPLHFGNGTRLTVT.

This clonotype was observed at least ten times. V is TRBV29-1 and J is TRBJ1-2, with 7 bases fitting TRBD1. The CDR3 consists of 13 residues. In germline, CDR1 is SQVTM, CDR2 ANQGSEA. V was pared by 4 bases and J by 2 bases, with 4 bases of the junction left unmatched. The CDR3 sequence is CSVASGQNYGYTF. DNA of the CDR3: TGCAGCGTTGCTTCGGGACAGAACTATGGCTACACCTTC.

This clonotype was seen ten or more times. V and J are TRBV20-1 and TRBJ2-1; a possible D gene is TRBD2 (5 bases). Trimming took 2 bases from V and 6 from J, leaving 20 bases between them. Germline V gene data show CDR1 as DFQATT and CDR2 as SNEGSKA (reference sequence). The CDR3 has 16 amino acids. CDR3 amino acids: CSARSRLTLRVNEQFF. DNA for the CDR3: TGCAGTGCTAGATCACGACTAACCCTGAGGGTCAATGAGCAGTTCTTC.

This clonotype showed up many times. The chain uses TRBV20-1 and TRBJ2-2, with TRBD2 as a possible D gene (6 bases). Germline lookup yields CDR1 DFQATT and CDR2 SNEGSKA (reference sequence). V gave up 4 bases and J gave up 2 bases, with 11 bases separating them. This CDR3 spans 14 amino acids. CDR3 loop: CSAKAGRNTGELFF. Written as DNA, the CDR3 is TGCAGTGCTAAGGCGGGAAGAAACACCGGGGAGCTGTTTTTT.